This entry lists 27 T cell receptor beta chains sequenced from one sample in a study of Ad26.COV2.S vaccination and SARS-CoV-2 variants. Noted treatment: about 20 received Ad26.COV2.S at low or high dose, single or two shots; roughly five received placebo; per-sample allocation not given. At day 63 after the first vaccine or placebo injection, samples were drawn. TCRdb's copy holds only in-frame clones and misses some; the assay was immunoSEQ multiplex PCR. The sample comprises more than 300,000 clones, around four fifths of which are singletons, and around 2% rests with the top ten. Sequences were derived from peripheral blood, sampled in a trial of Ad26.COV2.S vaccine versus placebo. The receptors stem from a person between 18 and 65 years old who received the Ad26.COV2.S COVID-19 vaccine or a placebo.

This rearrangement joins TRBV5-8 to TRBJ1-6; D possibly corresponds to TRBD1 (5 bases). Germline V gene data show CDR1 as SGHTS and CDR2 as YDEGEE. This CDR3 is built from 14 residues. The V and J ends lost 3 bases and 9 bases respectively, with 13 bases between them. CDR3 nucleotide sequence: TGTGCCAGCAGCTCGGGACTTTCAGGTTCACCCCTCCACTTT. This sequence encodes CASSSGLSGSPLHF.

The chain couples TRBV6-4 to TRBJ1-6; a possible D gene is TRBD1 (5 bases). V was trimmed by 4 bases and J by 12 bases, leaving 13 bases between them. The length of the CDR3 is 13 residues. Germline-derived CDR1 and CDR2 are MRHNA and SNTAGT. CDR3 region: CASSGRGKLPLHF. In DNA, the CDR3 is TGTGCCAGCAGTGGTAGGGGTAAGCTACCCCTCCACTTT.

The CDR3 DNA sequence: TGTGCCAGCAGTTCGGGACCCGACTCCTACGAGCAGTACTTC. It codes for CASSSGPDSYEQYF. V and J are TRBV5-6 and TRBJ2-7; D possibly matches TRBD1 or TRBD2 (5 bases each). Trimming left V 5 bases short and J 0 bases short, with 12 bases between. The CDR3 runs 14 residues. Germline V lookup: CDR1 SGHDT, CDR2 YYEEEE. Full variable domain (rest looked up from reference TRBV5-6 and TRBJ2-7): DAGVTQSPTHLIKTRGQQVTLRCSPKSGHDTVSWYQQALGQGPQFIFQYYEEEERQRGNFPDRFSGHQFPNYSSELNVNALLLGDSALYLCASSSGPDSYEQYFGPGTRLTVT.

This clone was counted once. CDR3 in DNA: TGTGCCAGCCGCTGGGCGGGGGGCAATGAAAAACTGTTTTTT. Residues: CASRWAGGNEKLFF. The chain combines TRBV6-5 with TRBJ1-4; tentatively, D is TRBD1 (6 bases). The V end was cut by 8 bases, the J end by 5 bases, with 15 bases between. The CDR3 loop spans 14 amino acids. Germline lookup yields CDR1 MNHEY and CDR2 SVGAGI.

The DNA for the CDR3 is TGTGCCAGCGAGGACAGGGTGGACTACGAGCAGTACTTC. Translation gives CASEDRVDYEQYF. V gene TRBV25-1 combines with J gene TRBJ2-7; TRBD1 aligns across 8 bases. Trimming took 8 bases from V and 3 from J; bases not matched to a gene: 6. The CDR3 extends over 13 amino acids. Germline CDR1 reads MGHDK; CDR2 reads SYGVNS.

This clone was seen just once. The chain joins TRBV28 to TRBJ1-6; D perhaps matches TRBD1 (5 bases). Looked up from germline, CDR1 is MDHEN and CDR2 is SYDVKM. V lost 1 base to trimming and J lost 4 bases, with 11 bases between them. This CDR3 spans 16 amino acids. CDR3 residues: CASSLLGRGYNSPLHF. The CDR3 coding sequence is TGTGCCAGCAGTTTATTGGGGCGGGGTTATAATTCACCCCTCCACTTT.

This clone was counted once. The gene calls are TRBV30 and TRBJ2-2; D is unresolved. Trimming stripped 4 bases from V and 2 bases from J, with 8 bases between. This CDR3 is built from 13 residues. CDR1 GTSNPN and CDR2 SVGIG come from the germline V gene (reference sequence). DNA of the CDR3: TGTGCCTGGACCGGATTAAACACCGGGGAGCTGTTTTTT. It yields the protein CAWTGLNTGELFF.

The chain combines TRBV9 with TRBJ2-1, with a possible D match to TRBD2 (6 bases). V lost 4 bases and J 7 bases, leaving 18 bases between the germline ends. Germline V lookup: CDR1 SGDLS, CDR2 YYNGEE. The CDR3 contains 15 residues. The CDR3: CASSPGTLSGNEQFF. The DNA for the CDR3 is TGTGCCAGCAGCCCTGGGACTCTTTCGGGGAATGAGCAGTTCTTC.

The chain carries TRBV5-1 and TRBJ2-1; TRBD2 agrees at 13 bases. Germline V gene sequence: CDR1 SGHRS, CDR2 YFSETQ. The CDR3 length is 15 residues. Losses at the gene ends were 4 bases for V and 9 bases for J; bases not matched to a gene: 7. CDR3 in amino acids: CASSSGLAGAGEQFF. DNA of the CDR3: TGCGCCAGCAGCAGTGGACTAGCGGGGGCAGGTGAGCAGTTCTTC.

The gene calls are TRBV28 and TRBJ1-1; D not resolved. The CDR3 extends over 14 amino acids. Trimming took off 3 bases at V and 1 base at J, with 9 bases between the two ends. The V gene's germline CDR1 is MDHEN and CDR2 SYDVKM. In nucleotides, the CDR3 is TGTGCCAGCAGTTTGGGGAGGAAGAACACTGAAGCTTTCTTT. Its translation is CASSLGRKNTEAFF.

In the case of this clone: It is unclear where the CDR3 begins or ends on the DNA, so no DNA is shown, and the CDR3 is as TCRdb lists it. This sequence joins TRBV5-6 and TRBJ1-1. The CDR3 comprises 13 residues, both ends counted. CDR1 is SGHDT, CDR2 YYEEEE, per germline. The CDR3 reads CASLRFGYTEAFF.

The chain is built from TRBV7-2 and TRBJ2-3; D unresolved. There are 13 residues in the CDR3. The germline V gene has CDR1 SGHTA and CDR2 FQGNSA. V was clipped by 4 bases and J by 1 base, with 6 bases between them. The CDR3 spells CASSWQGTDTQYF. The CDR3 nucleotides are TGTGCCAGCAGCTGGCAGGGCACAGATACGCAGTATTTT.

This CDR3 reads CASSINVGRGSSLEQYF. The CDR3 DNA sequence: TGTGCCAGTAGTATTAATGTCGGTCGCGGGAGCAGCCTCGAGCAGTACTTC. The rearrangement links TRBV19 to TRBJ2-7, with 7 nucleotides matching TRBD2. V lost 3 bases and J lost 6; bases outside the gene matches: 17. Germline V CDR1 and CDR2: LNHDA, SQIVND (reference sequence). The CDR3 consists of 17 residues.

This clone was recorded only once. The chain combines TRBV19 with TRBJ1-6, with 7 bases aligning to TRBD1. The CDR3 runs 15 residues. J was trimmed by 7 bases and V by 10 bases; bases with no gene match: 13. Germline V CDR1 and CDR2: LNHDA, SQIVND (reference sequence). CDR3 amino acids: CATRPSGQDNSPLHF. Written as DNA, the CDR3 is TGTGCCACCAGGCCCTCTGGACAGGACAATTCACCCCTCCACTTT.

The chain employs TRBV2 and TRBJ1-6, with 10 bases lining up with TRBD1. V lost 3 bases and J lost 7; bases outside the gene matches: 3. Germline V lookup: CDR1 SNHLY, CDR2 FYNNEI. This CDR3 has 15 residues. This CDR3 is CASSEDRGFNSPLHF. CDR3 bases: TGTGCCAGCAGTGAGGACAGGGGGTTCAATTCACCCCTCCACTTT.

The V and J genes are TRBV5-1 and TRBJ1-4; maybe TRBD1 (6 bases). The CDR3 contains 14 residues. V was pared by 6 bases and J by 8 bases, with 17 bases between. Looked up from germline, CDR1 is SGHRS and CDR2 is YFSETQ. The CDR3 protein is CASKDGQPREKLFF. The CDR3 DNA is TGCGCCAGCAAAGACGGACAGCCCCGGGAAAAACTGTTTTTT.

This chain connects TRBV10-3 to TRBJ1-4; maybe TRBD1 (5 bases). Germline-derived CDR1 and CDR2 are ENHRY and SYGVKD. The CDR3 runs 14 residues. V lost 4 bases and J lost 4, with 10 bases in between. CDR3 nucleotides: TGTGCCATCAGTGTGGGGGGAGGTAATGAAAAACTGTTTTTT. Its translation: CAISVGGGNEKLFF.

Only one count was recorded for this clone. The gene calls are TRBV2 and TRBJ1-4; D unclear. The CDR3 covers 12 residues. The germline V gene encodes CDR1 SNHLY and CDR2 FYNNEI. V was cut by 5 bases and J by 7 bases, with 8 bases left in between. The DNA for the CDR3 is TGTGCCAGCAGTCTTTATCGTGAAAAACTGTTTTTT. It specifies CASSLYREKLFF. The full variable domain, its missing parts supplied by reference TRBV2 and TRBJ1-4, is EPEVTQTPSHQVTQMGQEVILRCVPISNHLYFYWYRQILGQKVEFLVSFYNNEISEKSEIFDDQFSVERPDGSNFTLKIRSTKLEDSAMYFCASSLYREKLFFGSGTQLSVL.

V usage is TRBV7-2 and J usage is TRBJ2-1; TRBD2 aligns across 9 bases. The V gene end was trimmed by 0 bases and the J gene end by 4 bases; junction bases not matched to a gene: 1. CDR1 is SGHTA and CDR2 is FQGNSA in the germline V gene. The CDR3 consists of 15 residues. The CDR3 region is CASSLATSGYNEQFF. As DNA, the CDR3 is TGTGCCAGCAGCTTAGCGACTAGCGGTTACAATGAGCAGTTCTTC.

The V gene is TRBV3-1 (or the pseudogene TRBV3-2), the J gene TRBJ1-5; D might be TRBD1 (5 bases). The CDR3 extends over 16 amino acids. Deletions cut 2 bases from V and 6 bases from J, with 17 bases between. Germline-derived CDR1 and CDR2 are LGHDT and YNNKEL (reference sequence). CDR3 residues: CASSQQWNSQGQPQHF. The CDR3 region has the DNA TGTGCCAGCAGCCAACAATGGAACAGTCAGGGTCAGCCCCAGCATTTT.

The CDR3 DNA reads as TGCGCCAGCACCCGGGGCGGGAACCCCCAAACCTACGAGCAGTACTTC. Amino acids: CASTRGGNPQTYEQYF. The genes are TRBV23-1 and TRBJ2-7, with TRBD2 as a possible D gene (6 bases). TRBV23-1 is labeled an ORF, and its function is uncertain. The CDR3 loop spans 16 amino acids. V lost 7 bases and J lost 2, with 21 bases in between.

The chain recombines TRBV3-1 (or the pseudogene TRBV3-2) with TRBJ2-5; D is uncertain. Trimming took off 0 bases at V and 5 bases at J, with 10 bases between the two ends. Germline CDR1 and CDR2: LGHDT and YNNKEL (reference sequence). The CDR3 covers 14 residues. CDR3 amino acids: CASSQESWLETQYF. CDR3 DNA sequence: TGTGCCAGCAGCCAAGAGAGCTGGCTCGAGACCCAGTACTTC.

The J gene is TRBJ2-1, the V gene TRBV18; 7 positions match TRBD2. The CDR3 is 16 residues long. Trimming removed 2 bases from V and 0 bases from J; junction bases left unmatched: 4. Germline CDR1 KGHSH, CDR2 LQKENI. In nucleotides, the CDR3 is TGTGCCAGCTCACCAGCCCTAGCGGACTCCTACAATGAGCAGTTCTTC. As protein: CASSPALADSYNEQFF.

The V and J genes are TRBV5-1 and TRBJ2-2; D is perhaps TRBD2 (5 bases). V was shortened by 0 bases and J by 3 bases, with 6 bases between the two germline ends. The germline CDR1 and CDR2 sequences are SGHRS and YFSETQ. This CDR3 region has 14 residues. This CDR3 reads CASSLAGYTGELFF. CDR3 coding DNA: TGCGCCAGCAGCTTGGCGGGATACACCGGGGAGCTGTTTTTT.

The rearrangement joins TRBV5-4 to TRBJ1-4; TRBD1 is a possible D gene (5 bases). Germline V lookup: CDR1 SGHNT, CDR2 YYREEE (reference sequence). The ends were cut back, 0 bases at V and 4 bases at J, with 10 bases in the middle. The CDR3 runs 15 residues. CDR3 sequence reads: CASSLEPGFNEKLFF. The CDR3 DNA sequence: TGTGCCAGCAGCTTGGAGCCAGGGTTTAATGAAAAACTGTTTTTT.

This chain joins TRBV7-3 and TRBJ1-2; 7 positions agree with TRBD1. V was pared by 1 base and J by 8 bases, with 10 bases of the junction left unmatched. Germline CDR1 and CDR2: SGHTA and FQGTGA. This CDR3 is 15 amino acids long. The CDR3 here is CASSLRGGTLGGYTF. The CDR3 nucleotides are TGTGCCAGCAGCTTAAGAGGGGGCACCTTGGGAGGCTACACCTTC.

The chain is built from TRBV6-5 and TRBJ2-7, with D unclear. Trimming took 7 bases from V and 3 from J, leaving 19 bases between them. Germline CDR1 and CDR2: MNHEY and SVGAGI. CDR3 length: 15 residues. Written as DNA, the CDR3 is TGTGCCAGCACCTCTCCCCGAGCAGGCCGCTACGAGCAGTACTTC. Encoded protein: CASTSPRAGRYEQYF.